Shown below are 24 T cell receptor beta chains from a single sample sequenced in a study of blood T cell repertoires in COVID-19. Method: immunoSEQ multiplex PCR; TCRdb's copy keeps in-frame clones and lacks some. The sample lists fewer than 150,000 clones, more than 70% occurring once. The sequenced sample consisted of peripheral blood. The source is a human donor in a cohort sampled during active COVID-19.

The J gene is TRBJ1-5, the V gene TRBV2; 9 nucleotides agree with TRBD1. The CDR3 contains 16 residues. CDR1 and CDR2 from the germline V gene are SNHLY and FYNNEI. After removal of 5 bases from V and 5 bases from J, the junction contained 10 bases not matched to a gene. The CDR3 loop is CASSPPGQGPYQPQHF. In DNA form, the CDR3 reads TGTGCCAGCAGTCCTCCGGGACAGGGACCTTATCAGCCCCAGCATTTT. Complete variable domain (other parts from reference TRBV2 and TRBJ1-5): EPEVTQTPSHQVTQMGQEVILRCVPISNHLYFYWYRQILGQKVEFLVSFYNNEISEKSEIFDDQFSVERPDGSNFTLKIRSTKLEDSAMYFCASSPPGQGPYQPQHFGDGTRLSIL.

The CDR3 here is CASSWGQGFDEKLFF. The CDR3 nucleotides read TGTGCCAGCAGCTGGGGACAGGGGTTTGATGAAAAACTGTTTTTT. V gene TRBV7-9 combines with J gene TRBJ1-4, with TRBD1 matching over 10 bases. Trimming removed 4 bases from V and 6 bases from J; junction bases left unmatched: 5. Germline loops: CDR1 SEHNR, CDR2 FQNEAQ (reference sequence). The CDR3 is 15 residues long.

The chain carries TRBV28 and TRBJ1-1; TRBD1 might be the D (6 bases). There are 16 residues in the CDR3. Germline-derived CDR1 and CDR2 are MDHEN and SYDVKM. The V end lost 7 bases, the J end lost 4 bases, and 22 bases lay between the germline ends. CDR3 DNA sequence: TGTGCCAGCACCTTAGGGGGGAGGGGAGGGTCCACTGAAGCTTTCTTT. Translation gives CASTLGGRGGSTEAFF. Full variable domain (remainder filled in from reference TRBV28 and TRBJ1-1): DVKVTQSSRYLVKRTGEKVFLECVQDMDHENMFWYRQDPGLGLRLIYFSYDVKMKEKGDIPEGYSVSREKKERFSLILESASTNQTSMYLCASTLGGRGGSTEAFFGQGTRLTVV.

The chain couples TRBV11-2 to TRBJ2-7, with 11 bases aligning to TRBD1. The CDR3 consists of 13 residues. Per germline, CDR1 SGHAT and CDR2 FQNNGV. Losses at the gene ends were 8 bases for V and 4 bases for J; bases not matched to a gene: 4. CDR3 sequence: CASGQGARYEQYF. DNA of the CDR3: TGTGCCAGCGGACAGGGGGCCCGTTACGAGCAGTACTTC.

The chain joins TRBV19 to TRBJ2-3, with 13 bases that match TRBD2. Germline CDR1 and CDR2: LNHDA and SQIVND (reference sequence). This CDR3 region has 18 residues. V was clipped by 5 bases and J by 0 bases; unmatched bases: 8. In nucleotides, the CDR3 is TGTGCCAGTAGTGAAGTACTAGCGGGGGGGGTTAGCACAGATACGCAGTATTTT. Translation gives CASSEVLAGGVSTDTQYF.

The V gene is TRBV30, the J gene TRBJ1-3, with D unresolved. This CDR3 spans 13 amino acids. V gave up 4 bases and J gave up 3 bases, with 10 bases separating them. Germline V lookup: CDR1 GTSNPN, CDR2 SVGIG (reference sequence). CDR3 nucleotide sequence: TGTGCCTGGACGACTAACGGTGGAAACACCATATATTTT. Residues: CAWTTNGGNTIYF.

The rearrangement joins TRBV5-4 to TRBJ1-1; 9 bases are a match to TRBD1. The trim removed 2 bases at V and 2 bases at J, leaving 4 bases unmatched. CDR1 is SGHNT, CDR2 YYREEE, per germline (reference sequence). There are 15 residues in the CDR3. The CDR3 nucleotides are TGTGCCAGCAGCTTCCGACAGGGGGAAAACACTGAAGCTTTCTTT. It translates to CASSFRQGENTEAFF.

The chain recombines TRBV6-5 with TRBJ1-5; D uncertain. Germline CDR1 is MNHEY and CDR2 is SVGAGI. CDR3 length: 13 amino acids. Trimming left V 0 bases short and J 6 bases short, with 6 bases between. CDR3 loop: CASSYSQAQPQHF. The DNA of the CDR3 is TGTGCCAGCAGTTACTCGCAGGCTCAGCCCCAGCATTTT.

This clone appeared once. The chain recombines TRBV7-2 with TRBJ2-3, with D uncertain. From germline, CDR1 is SGHTA and CDR2 FQGNSA. The CDR3 runs to 13 residues. V was shortened by 6 bases and J by 5 bases, with 12 bases between the two germline ends. The CDR3 DNA sequence: TGTGCCAGCAGTCTCCCACTCGGAGATACGCAGTATTTT. This gives the protein CASSLPLGDTQYF.

This clone was seen just once. The gene calls are TRBV19 and TRBJ1-1, with a weak D call TRBD1 (5 bases). The CDR3 sequence is 14 residues long. Germline loops: CDR1 LNHDA, CDR2 SQIVND (reference sequence). The ends were cut back, 6 bases at V and 5 bases at J, with 16 bases in the middle. DNA for the CDR3: TGTGCCAGTAGCGTGGTAGCGGGGCGGACTGAAGCTTTCTTT. Translating it yields CASSVVAGRTEAFF.

The chain couples TRBV5-1 to TRBJ2-7; D may be TRBD1 (6 bases). Germline loops: CDR1 SGHRS, CDR2 YFSETQ. Trimming left V 2 bases short and J 2 bases short, with 14 bases between. The CDR3 sequence is 15 residues long. CDR3 nucleotide sequence: TGCGCCAGCAGCTTTACGGGACAAGTAGCCTACGAGCAGTACTTC. Protein sequence: CASSFTGQVAYEQYF.

This clone came up a few times. CDR3 in amino acids: CATSRQINQPQHF. CDR3 DNA: TGTGCCACCAGCAGACAGATCAATCAGCCCCAGCATTTT. This chain uses TRBV15 with TRBJ1-5, with unresolved D. The CDR3 contains 13 residues. Germline CDR1 LNHNV, CDR2 YYDKDF (reference sequence). The V and J ends lost 2 bases and 3 bases respectively, with 5 bases between them.

The V call is TRBV4-3, the J call TRBJ2-3; TRBD2 matches 9 bases. The CDR3 contains 18 residues. Germline-derived CDR1 and CDR2 are LGHNA and YSLEER. V shed 1 base, J shed 2 bases, and the junction held 10 bases outside the gene matches. The CDR3 DNA reads as TGCGCCAGCAGCCAAGGCGGGCTAGCGGGACAATACACAGATACGCAGTATTTT. Translated, it gives CASSQGGLAGQYTDTQYF.

The chain is built from TRBV27 and TRBJ1-2, with a tentative D call TRBD1 (6 bases). CDR3 length: 13 residues. V was trimmed by 5 bases and J by 8 bases, leaving 15 bases between them. Germline V gene data show CDR1 as MNHEY and CDR2 as SMNVEV (reference sequence). CDR3 DNA: TGTGCCAGCAGTACCACAGGGAAGTGGGGCTACACCTTC. Translating it yields CASSTTGKWGYTF.

This chain joins TRBV30 and TRBJ2-1, with TRBD2 matching over 9 bases. V shed 2 bases, J shed 7 bases, and the junction held 12 bases outside the gene matches. This CDR3 spans 16 amino acids. From germline, CDR1 is GTSNPN and CDR2 SVGIG (reference sequence). For the CDR3, the DNA is TGTGCCTGGAGTTGGGGACTAGCCGGCCAGGGGAATGAGCAGTTCTTC. The encoded protein is CAWSWGLAGQGNEQFF. The full variable domain, rest sourced from reference TRBV30 and TRBJ2-1, is SQTIHQWPATLVQPVGSPLSLECTVEGTSNPNLYWYRQAAGRGLQLLFYSVGIGQISSEVPQNLSASRPQDRQFILSSKKLLLSDSGFYLCAWSWGLAGQGNEQFFGPGTRLTVL.

This chain uses TRBV11-3 with TRBJ1-4, with no clear D. Germline CDR1 is SGHNT and CDR2 is YENEEA. V dropped 5 bases and J dropped 8 bases, with 24 bases sitting between them. The CDR3 is 17 residues long. The CDR3 is CASSTGYGEQEGEKLFF. The CDR3 nucleotides read TGTGCCAGCAGCACTGGATACGGGGAACAAGAAGGAGAAAAACTGTTTTTT. The complete variable domain, with remaining parts taken from reference TRBV11-3 and TRBJ1-4, reads EAGVVQSPRYKIIEKKQPVAFWCNPISGHNTLYWYLQNLGQGPELLIRYENEEAVDDSQLPKDRFSAERLKGVDSTLKIQPAELGDSAVYLCASSTGYGEQEGEKLFFGSGTQLSVL.

This chain uses TRBV19 with TRBJ1-2; no clear D. The CDR3 consists of 15 residues. With 5 bases removed from V and 2 bases from J, the gap between germline ends came to 15 bases. The germline V gene has CDR1 LNHDA and CDR2 SQIVND (reference sequence). The CDR3 loop is CASSPFETTNYGYTF. In nucleotides, the CDR3 is TGTGCCAGTAGTCCCTTTGAGACAACCAACTATGGCTACACCTTC.

This clone was counted between two and nine times. The V and J genes are TRBV29-1 and TRBJ2-1; 9 bases align to TRBD2. The CDR3 has 17 amino acids. V dropped 2 bases and J dropped 6; count of bases not matched to a gene: 14. Germline loops: CDR1 SQVTM, CDR2 ANQGSEA. The CDR3 region is CSVEPFSGTSLTNEQFF. CDR3 DNA: TGCAGCGTTGAACCGTTTTCCGGGACTAGCCTAACCAATGAGCAGTTCTTC.

V usage is TRBV19 and J usage is TRBJ2-7; a possible D gene is TRBD1 (5 bases). V dropped 4 bases and J dropped 1 base, with 11 bases sitting between them. Germline lookup yields CDR1 LNHDA and CDR2 SQIVND (reference sequence). This CDR3 is 14 amino acids long. Written as DNA, the CDR3 is TGTGCCAGTAGTAAAAACAGGCGTTCCTACGAGCAGTACTTC. Translating it yields CASSKNRRSYEQYF.

This chain joins TRBV11-2 and TRBJ2-2; D might be TRBD2 (5 bases). Germline-derived CDR1 and CDR2 are SGHAT and FQNNGV. Trimming removed 4 bases at V and 5 bases at J, with 14 bases between. The CDR3 consists of 15 residues. CDR3 protein: CASSSDHIATGELFF. CDR3 DNA: TGTGCCAGCAGCTCCGACCATATAGCGACCGGGGAGCTGTTTTTT. Full variable domain (remainder filled in from reference TRBV11-2 and TRBJ2-2): EAGVAQSPRYKIIEKRQSVAFWCNPISGHATLYWYQQILGQGPKLLIQFQNNGVVDDSQLPKDRFSAERLKGVDSTLKIQPAKLEDSAVYLCASSSDHIATGELFFGEGSRLTVL.

The genes are TRBV7-2 and TRBJ2-2; D uncertain. The CDR3 consists of 13 residues. Trimming took off 2 bases at V and 2 bases at J, with 3 bases between the two ends. CDR1 is SGHTA and CDR2 is FQGNSA in the germline V gene. The CDR3: CASSLLNTGELFF. Written as DNA, the CDR3 is TGTGCCAGCAGCTTATTAAACACCGGGGAGCTGTTTTTT.

This clone was seen just once. This chain connects TRBV5-3 to TRBJ2-2; no clear D. TRBV5-3 is sorted into the ORF group, with uncertain function. The CDR3 totals 14 residues. Trimming shortened V by 1 base and J by 2 bases, and 6 bases separated the two germline ends. CDR3 in DNA: TGTGCCAGAAGCTTGCGGTCCAACACCGGGGAGCTGTTTTTT. This encodes CARSLRSNTGELFF.

This clone appeared once. The V gene is TRBV7-3, the J gene TRBJ1-1, with D possibly TRBD1 on 5 matching bases. Germline loops: CDR1 SGHTA, CDR2 FQGTGA. The CDR3 consists of 14 residues. Trimming removed 5 bases at V and 1 base at J, with 11 bases between. In nucleotides, the CDR3 is TGTGCCAGCAGCCTCCTCGGGGGGAACACTGAAGCTTTCTTT. This sequence encodes CASSLLGGNTEAFF.

The chain couples TRBV6-5 to TRBJ1-1, with 7 bases matching TRBD1. The CDR3 covers 14 residues. The germline V gene has CDR1 MNHEY and CDR2 SVGAGI. V trimming: 3 bases; J trimming: 1 base; junction bases outside the gene matches: 2. CDR3 in amino acids: CASSYGTANTEAFF. CDR3 DNA: TGTGCCAGCAGTTATGGGACAGCGAACACTGAAGCTTTCTTT.